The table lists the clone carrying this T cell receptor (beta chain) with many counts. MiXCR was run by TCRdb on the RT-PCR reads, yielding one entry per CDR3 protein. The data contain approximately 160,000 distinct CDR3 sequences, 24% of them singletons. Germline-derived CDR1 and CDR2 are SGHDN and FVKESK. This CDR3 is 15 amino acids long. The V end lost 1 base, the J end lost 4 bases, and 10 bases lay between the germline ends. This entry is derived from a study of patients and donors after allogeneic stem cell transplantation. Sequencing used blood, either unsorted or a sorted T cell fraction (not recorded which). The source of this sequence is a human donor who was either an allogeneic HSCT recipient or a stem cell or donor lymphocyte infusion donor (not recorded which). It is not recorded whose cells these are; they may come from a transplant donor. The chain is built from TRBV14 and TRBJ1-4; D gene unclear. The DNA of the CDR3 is TGTGCCAGCAGCCAAGTGAGAGGATTTAATGAAAAACTGTTTTTT. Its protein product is CASSQVRGFNEKLFF.